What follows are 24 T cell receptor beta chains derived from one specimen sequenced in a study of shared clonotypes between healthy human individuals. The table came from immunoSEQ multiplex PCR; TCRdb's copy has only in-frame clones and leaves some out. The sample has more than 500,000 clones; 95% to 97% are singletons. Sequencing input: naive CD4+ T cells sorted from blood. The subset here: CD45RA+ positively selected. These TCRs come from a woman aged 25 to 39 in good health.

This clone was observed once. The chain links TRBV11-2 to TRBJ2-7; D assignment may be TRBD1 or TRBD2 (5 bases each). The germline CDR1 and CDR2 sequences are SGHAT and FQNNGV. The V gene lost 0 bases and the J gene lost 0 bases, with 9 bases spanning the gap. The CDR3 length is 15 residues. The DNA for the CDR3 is TGTGCCAGCAGCTTAGAGAGGGGCTTCTCCTACGAGCAGTACTTC. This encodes CASSLERGFSYEQYF.

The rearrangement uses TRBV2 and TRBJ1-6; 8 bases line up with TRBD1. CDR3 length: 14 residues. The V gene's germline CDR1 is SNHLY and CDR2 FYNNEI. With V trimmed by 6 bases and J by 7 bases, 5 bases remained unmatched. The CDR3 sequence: CASSRTGQNSPLHF. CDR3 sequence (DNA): TGTGCCAGCAGCCGGACAGGGCAGAATTCACCCCTCCACTTT.

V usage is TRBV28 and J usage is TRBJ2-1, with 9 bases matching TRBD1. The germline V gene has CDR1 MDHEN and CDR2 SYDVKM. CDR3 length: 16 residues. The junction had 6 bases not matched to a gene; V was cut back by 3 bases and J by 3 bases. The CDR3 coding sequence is TGTGCCAGCAGTTTGCCGGGACAGGGCTACTACAATGAGCAGTTCTTC. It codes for CASSLPGQGYYNEQFF.

CDR3 in DNA: TGTGCCAGCAGTGACGGGGCGGGGGCCTACGAGCAGTACTTC. Translating it yields CASSDGAGAYEQYF. The V and J genes are TRBV2 and TRBJ2-7; 7 nucleotides align to TRBD2. The CDR3 covers 14 residues. V dropped 3 bases and J dropped 2; count of bases not matched to a gene: 4. Germline loops: CDR1 SNHLY, CDR2 FYNNEI.

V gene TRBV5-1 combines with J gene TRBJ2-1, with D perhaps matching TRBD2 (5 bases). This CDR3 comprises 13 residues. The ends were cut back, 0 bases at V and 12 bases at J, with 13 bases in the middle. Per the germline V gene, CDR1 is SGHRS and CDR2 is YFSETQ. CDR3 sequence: CASSLDGFGVQFF. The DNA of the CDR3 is TGCGCCAGCAGCTTGGACGGATTCGGGGTGCAGTTCTTC.

The CDR3 loop reads CASSFTGGGGQPQHF. In nucleotides, the CDR3 is TGCGCCAGCAGCTTTACAGGGGGCGGAGGCCAGCCCCAGCATTTT. The chain couples TRBV5-1 to TRBJ1-5; TRBD1 aligns across 9 bases. Trimming cost V 2 bases and J 7 bases; bases outside gene matches: 7. The CDR3 extends over 15 amino acids. Germline-derived CDR1 and CDR2 are SGHRS and YFSETQ.

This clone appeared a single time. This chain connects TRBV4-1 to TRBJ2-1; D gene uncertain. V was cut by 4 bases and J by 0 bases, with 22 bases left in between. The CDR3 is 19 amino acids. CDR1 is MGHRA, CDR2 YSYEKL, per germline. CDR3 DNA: TGCGCCAGCAGCCTCCGGGCCTTCCAAACGAGGAGCTCCTACAATGAGCAGTTCTTC. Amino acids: CASSLRAFQTRSSYNEQFF.

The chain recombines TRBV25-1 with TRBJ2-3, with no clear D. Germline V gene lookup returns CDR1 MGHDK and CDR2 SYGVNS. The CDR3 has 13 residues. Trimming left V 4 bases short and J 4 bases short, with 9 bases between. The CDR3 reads CASSGRFADTQYF. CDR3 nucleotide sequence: TGTGCCAGCAGTGGACGATTCGCAGATACGCAGTATTTT.

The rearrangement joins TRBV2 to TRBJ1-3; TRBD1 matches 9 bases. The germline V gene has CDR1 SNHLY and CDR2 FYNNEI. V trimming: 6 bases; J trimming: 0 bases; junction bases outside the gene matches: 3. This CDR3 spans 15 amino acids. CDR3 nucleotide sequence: TGTGCCAGCAGCCAGACAGGGGGCTCTGGAAACACCATATATTTT. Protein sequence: CASSQTGGSGNTIYF.

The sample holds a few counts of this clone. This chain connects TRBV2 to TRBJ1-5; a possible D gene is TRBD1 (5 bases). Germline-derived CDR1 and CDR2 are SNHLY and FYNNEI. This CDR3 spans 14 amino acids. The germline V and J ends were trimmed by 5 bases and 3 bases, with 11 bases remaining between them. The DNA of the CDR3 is TGTGCCAGCAGTCCCAGGACAAACAATCAGCCCCAGCATTTT. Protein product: CASSPRTNNQPQHF.

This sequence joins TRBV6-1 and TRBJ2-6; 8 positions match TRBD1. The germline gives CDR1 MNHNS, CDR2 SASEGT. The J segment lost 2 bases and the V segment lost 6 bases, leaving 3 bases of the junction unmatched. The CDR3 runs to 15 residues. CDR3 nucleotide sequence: TGTGCCAGCAGGCAGGGGGCCGCTGGGGCCAACGTCCTGACTTTC. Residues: CASRQGAAGANVLTF.

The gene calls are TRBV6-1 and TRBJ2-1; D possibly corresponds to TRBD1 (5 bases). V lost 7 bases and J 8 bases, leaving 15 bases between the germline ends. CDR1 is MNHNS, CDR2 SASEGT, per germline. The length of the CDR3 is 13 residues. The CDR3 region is CASMSRVGDEQFF. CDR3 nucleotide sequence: TGTGCCAGCATGAGCAGGGTGGGCGATGAGCAGTTCTTC.

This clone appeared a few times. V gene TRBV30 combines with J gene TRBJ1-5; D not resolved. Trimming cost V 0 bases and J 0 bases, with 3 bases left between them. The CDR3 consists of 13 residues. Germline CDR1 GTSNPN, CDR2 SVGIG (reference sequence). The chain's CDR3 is CAWSVTSNQPQHF. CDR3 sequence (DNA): TGTGCCTGGAGTGTCACTAGCAATCAGCCCCAGCATTTT. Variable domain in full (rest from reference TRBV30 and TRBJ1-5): SQTIHQWPATLVQPVGSPLSLECTVEGTSNPNLYWYRQAAGRGLQLLFYSVGIGQISSEVPQNLSASRPQDRQFILSSKKLLLSDSGFYLCAWSVTSNQPQHFGDGTRLSIL.

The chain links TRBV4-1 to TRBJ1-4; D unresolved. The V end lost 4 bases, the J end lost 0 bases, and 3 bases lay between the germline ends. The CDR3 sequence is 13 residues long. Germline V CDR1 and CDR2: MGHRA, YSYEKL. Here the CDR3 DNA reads TGCGCCAGCAGCCGGACAACTAATGAAAAACTGTTTTTT. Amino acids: CASSRTTNEKLFF.

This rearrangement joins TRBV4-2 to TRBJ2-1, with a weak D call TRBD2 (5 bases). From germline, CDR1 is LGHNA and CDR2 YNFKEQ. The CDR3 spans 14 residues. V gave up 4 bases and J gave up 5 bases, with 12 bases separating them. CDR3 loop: CASSREKRNNEQFF. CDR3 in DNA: TGTGCCAGCAGCCGAGAAAAGCGGAACAATGAGCAGTTCTTC.

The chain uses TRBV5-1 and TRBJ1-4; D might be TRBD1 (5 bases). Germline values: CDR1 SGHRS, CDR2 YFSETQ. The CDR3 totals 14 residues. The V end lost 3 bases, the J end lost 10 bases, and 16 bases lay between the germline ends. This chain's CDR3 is CASSWGDHQGKLFF. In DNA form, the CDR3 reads TGCGCCAGCAGCTGGGGGGACCACCAGGGAAAACTGTTTTTT.

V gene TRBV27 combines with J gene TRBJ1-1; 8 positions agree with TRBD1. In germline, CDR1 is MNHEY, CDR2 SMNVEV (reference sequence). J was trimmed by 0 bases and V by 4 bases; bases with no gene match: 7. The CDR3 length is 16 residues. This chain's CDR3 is CASSYTGGTMNTEAFF. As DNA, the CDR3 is TGTGCCAGCAGTTACACAGGGGGAACTATGAACACTGAAGCTTTCTTT.

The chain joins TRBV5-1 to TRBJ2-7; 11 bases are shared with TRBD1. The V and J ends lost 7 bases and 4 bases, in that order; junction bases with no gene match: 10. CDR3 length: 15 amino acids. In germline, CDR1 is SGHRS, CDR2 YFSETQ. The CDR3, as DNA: TGCGCCAGCTCTCCTACAGGACAGGGGGCATACGAGCAGTACTTC. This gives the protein CASSPTGQGAYEQYF.

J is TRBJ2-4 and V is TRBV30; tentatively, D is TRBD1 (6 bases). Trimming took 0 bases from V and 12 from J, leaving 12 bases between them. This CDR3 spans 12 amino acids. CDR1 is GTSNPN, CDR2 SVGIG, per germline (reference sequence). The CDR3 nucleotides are TGTGCCTGGAGTGTAGACAGGTATACTCAGTACTTC. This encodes CAWSVDRYTQYF.

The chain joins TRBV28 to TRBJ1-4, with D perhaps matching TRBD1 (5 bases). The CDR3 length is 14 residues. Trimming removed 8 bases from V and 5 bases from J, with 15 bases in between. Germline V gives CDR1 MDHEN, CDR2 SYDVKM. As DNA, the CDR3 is TGTGCCAGCCACACGGGACGGCGAAATGAAAAACTGTTTTTT. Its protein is CASHTGRRNEKLFF.

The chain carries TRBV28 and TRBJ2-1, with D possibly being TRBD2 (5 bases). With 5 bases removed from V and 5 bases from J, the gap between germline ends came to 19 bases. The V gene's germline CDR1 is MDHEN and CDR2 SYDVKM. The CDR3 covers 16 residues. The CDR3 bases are TGTGCCAGCAGTCCGGCGGACTCCCGAGGGCACAATGAGCAGTTCTTC. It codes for CASSPADSRGHNEQFF.

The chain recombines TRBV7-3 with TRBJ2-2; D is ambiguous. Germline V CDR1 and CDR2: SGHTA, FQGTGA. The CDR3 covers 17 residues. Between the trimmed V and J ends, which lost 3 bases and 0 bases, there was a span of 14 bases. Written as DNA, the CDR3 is TGTGCCAGCAGCTTTTGGAGTTCCCCTACGAACACCGGGGAGCTGTTTTTT. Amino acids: CASSFWSSPTNTGELFF.

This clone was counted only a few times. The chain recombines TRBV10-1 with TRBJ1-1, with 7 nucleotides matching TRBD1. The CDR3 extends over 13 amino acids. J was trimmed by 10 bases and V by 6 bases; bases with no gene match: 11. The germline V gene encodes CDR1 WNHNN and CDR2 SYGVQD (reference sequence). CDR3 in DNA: TGCGCCAGCAGCCAGGGGGGTATTGCAGGAGCTTTCTTT. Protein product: CASSQGGIAGAFF.

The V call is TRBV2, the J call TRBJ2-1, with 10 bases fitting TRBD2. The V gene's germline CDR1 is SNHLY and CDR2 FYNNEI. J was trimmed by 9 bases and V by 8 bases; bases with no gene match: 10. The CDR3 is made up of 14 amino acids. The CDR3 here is CASRSGLAVGEQFF. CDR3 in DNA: TGTGCCAGCCGGAGTGGACTAGCGGTGGGTGAGCAGTTCTTC.